This TCR beta chain came from a study of blood T cell repertoires in COVID-19. Background on the study: The cDNA or gDNA used as material had been derived from T cells, B-cell-depleted T cells, or PBMCs.

Original processing notes: Reference gene primers were amplified, and this amplification served to estimate nucleated cell counts. Profiled with immunoSEQ multiplex PCR; TCRdb holds only in-frame clones, not every one. Clonal size and the V and J genes are those of that table, whereas D and trimming came from the DNA. The repertoire has roughly 70,000 clones, roughly nine tenths of them found once; the top ten carry just over 2.5%. Patients of the Seattle cohort, enrolled during active infection, were followed longitudinally. This CDR3 comprises 19 residues. The germline gives CDR1 SEHNR, CDR2 FQNEAQ (reference sequence). J gave up 0 bases and V 5 bases, and 14 bases lay outside the gene matches.

This TCR derives from a man in his forties or fifties with COVID-19, enrolled during active disease. The gene calls are TRBV7-9 and TRBJ2-4; 9 bases agree with TRBD1. Sequences were obtained from peripheral blood. CDR3 in amino acids: CASSTGPGTGNLAKNIQYF. In nucleotides, the CDR3 is TGTGCCAGCAGCACCGGTCCCGGGACAGGGAACCTAGCCAAAAACATTCAGTACTTC.